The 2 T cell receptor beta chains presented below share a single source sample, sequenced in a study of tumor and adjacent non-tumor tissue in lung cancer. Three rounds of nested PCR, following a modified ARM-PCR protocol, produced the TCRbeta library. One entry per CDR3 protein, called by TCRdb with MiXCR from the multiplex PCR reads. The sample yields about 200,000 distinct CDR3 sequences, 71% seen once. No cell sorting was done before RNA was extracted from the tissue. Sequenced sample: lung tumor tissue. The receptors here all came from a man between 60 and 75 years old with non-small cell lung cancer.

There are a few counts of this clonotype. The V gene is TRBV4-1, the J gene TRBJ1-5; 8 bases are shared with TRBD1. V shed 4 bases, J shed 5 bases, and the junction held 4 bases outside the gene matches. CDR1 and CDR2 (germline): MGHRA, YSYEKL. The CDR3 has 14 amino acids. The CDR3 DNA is TGCGCCAGCAGCCCCGGACAGGGAGATCAGCCCCAGCATTTT. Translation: CASSPGQGDQPQHF.

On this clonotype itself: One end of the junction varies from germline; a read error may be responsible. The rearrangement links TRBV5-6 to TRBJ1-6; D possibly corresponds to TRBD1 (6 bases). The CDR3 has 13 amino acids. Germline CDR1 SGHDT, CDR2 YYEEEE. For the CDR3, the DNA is TGTGCCAGCAGCCAGGGGCGGGTTTCATCCCTCCACTTT. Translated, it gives CASSQGRVSSLHF.